What follows are 4 T cell receptor beta chains derived from one specimen sequenced in a study of cytomegalovirus exposure and HLA in healthy donors. Profiled with immunoSEQ multiplex PCR; TCRdb holds only in-frame clones, not every one. Of over 250,000 clones listed, around 86% were seen once; the top ten hold 1%. The sample was PBMCs. The receptor set was obtained from a woman between 18 and 30 years old in good health and CMV-seronegative.

The chain recombines TRBV28 with TRBJ2-7, with a weak D call TRBD2 (5 bases). The V and J ends lost 7 bases and 7 bases respectively, with 17 bases between them. From germline, CDR1 is MDHEN and CDR2 SYDVKM. This CDR3 contains 13 residues. Here the CDR3 reads CASTSGGLWEQYF. DNA of the CDR3: TGTGCCAGCACCTCCGGCGGGTTGTGGGAGCAGTACTTC.

The chain uses TRBV5-1 and TRBJ2-5; D remains unclear. Germline V gives CDR1 SGHRS, CDR2 YFSETQ. V gave up 4 bases and J gave up 3 bases, with 13 bases separating them. The length of the CDR3 is 14 residues. Written as DNA, the CDR3 is TGCGCCAGCAGCCCCCTCATAGTTAAAGAGACCCAGTACTTC. Translating it yields CASSPLIVKETQYF.

The rearrangement uses TRBV4-3 and TRBJ2-3, with 10 bases fitting TRBD1. Germline CDR1 is LGHNA and CDR2 is YSLEER. This CDR3 contains 17 residues. V lost 0 bases, J lost 1 base, and 4 bases stayed unmatched. The CDR3 sequence: CASSQEGDRGRTDTQYF. CDR3 bases: TGCGCCAGCAGCCAAGAGGGGGACAGGGGTCGCACAGATACGCAGTATTTT.

V is TRBV4-1 and J is TRBJ1-5; 7 nucleotides agree with TRBD1. This CDR3 is built from 16 residues. The V segment lost 0 bases and the J segment 4 bases; nucleotides outside the gene matches: 6. CDR1 and CDR2 (germline): MGHRA, YSYEKL. This CDR3 is CASSQDMTGSNQPQHF. Written as DNA, the CDR3 is TGCGCCAGCAGCCAAGATATGACAGGGTCGAATCAGCCCCAGCATTTT.